Following are 13 T cell receptor beta chains from one sample sequenced in a study of regulatory T cells in long-lasting Graves disease. Investigators prepared the TCR beta libraries by applying iRepertoire HTBI primers and Arm-PCR of CDR3 regions. TCRdb called the multiplex PCR reads again in MiXCR, with one record for every CDR3 protein. The sample holds 300,000 to 400,000 distinct CDR3 sequences, approximately 16% seen once. Time point defined: newly diagnosed GD, antithyroid drugs for less than 3 months. Generation of the TCR library employed RNA extracted from PBMCs. The data also belong to a second study, concerning T cells in Graves' hyperthyroidism and ophthalmopathy.

The sequences come from peripheral blood mononuclear cells (PBMCs), collected at new diagnosis, from a patient treated with antithyroid drugs. The receptor source for this set is a man between 35 and 55 years old with Graves disease.

This clonotype has only a few counts. The chain links TRBV5-4 to TRBJ2-7, with TRBD2 matching over 8 bases. Germline V gene lookup returns CDR1 SGHNT and CDR2 YYREEE (reference sequence). This CDR3 spans 18 amino acids. The V gene end was trimmed by 4 bases and the J gene end by 4 bases; junction bases not matched to a gene: 19. The CDR3 bases are TGTGCCAGCAGCCCATGGGTGGAGCGGGGGACCAGTGGGTACGAGCAGTACTTC. Amino acids: CASSPWVERGTSGYEQYF.

V and J are TRBV12-3 or TRBV12-4 and TRBJ2-2, with D possibly TRBD1 on 6 matching bases. The CDR3 is made up of 16 amino acids. V lost 3 bases and J lost 6, with 17 bases in between. The CDR3 is CASSFFLGRGAGELFF. The CDR3, as DNA: TGTGCCAGCAGTTTTTTCCTGGGCAGGGGTGCCGGGGAGCTGTTTTTT.

This clonotype showed up just a few times. The chain carries TRBV20-1 and TRBJ2-1; TRBD2 matches 9 bases. Germline-derived CDR1 and CDR2 are DFQATT and SNEGSKA (reference sequence). Trimming at V came to 3 bases and at J to 10 bases, leaving 13 bases not matched to a gene. The CDR3 is 15 amino acids. The CDR3, as DNA: TGCAGTGCTAGTCGTTCAGGCGGGGGGGCCGGGGAGCAGTTCTTC. Its translation is CSASRSGGGAGEQFF.

This clonotype was detected once. The chain couples TRBV10-3 to TRBJ1-2; 7 nucleotides match TRBD1. The germline V gene has CDR1 ENHRY and CDR2 SYGVKD. V lost 0 bases, J lost 8 bases, and 9 bases stayed unmatched. The length of the CDR3 is 15 residues. CDR3 amino acids: CAISESVPTGRGYTF. CDR3 nucleotides: TGTGCCATCAGTGAGTCGGTCCCGACAGGGCGCGGCTACACCTTC.

About this clonotype: Mismatch with germline at one junction end may stem from a read error. The rearrangement links TRBV7-8 to TRBJ2-5, with D uncertain. The V gene's germline CDR1 is SGHVS and CDR2 FQNEAQ. CDR3 length: 11 amino acids. The CDR3 DNA follows: TGTACCAGCAGCTTACTCGAGACCCAGTACTTC. It specifies CTSSLLETQYF.

This clonotype was observed many times. V usage is TRBV7-9 and J usage is TRBJ2-5, with no clear D. The CDR3 has 15 residues. Germline CDR1 SEHNR, CDR2 FQNEAQ (reference sequence). The V and J ends lost 5 bases and 2 bases respectively, with 15 bases between them. The CDR3 is CASSQLLEEQETQYF. CDR3 DNA sequence: TGTGCCAGCAGCCAATTGCTAGAAGAGCAAGAGACCCAGTACTTC.

V gene TRBV4-1 combines with J gene TRBJ2-2; D possibly corresponds to TRBD1 (5 bases). This CDR3 is built from 15 residues. V was trimmed by 2 bases and J by 5 bases, leaving 12 bases between them. The germline CDR1 and CDR2 sequences are MGHRA and YSYEKL. CDR3 residues: CASSQPDRLTGELFF. The CDR3 DNA follows: TGCGCCAGCAGCCAACCCGACAGATTGACCGGGGAGCTGTTTTTT.

A word on this clonotype: This clone may be a read error of a much larger clone one base away. This rearrangement joins TRBV7-9 to TRBJ2-5; D gene ambiguous. Germline V gene lookup returns CDR1 SEHNR and CDR2 FQNEAQ (reference sequence). The CDR3 runs to 14 residues. V shed 1 base and J shed 5 bases, with 11 bases lying between them. CDR3 in amino acids: CASSLGEIEETQYF. The DNA of the CDR3 is TGTGCCAGCAGCTTAGGGGAAATTGAGGAGACCCAGTACTTC.

The rearrangement joins TRBV10-1 to TRBJ2-2, with 7 bases that match TRBD1. The CDR3 consists of 14 residues. Trimming took 3 bases from V and 5 from J; bases not matched to a gene: 3. The germline CDR1 and CDR2 sequences are WNHNN and SYGVQD (reference sequence). CDR3 DNA sequence: TGCGCCAGCAGTGATCCACAGGGGACCGGGGAGCTGTTTTTT. Translation gives CASSDPQGTGELFF.

The gene calls are TRBV5-1 and TRBJ2-5; D ambiguous. Germline CDR1 SGHRS, CDR2 YFSETQ. Trimming removed 2 bases from V and 3 bases from J, with 8 bases in between. CDR3 size: 13 residues. The CDR3 sequence is CASSLLFEETQYF. The CDR3 region has the DNA TGCGCCAGCAGCTTATTGTTTGAAGAGACCCAGTACTTC. Full variable domain (rest looked up from reference TRBV5-1 and TRBJ2-5): KAGVTQTPRYLIKTRGQQVTLSCSPISGHRSVSWYQQTPGQGLQFLFEYFSETQRNKGNFPGRFSGRQFSNSRSEMNVSTLELGDSALYLCASSLLFEETQYFGPGTRLLVL.

This clonotype has just a few counts. The chain carries TRBV6-1 and TRBJ2-7; the D gene is possibly TRBD2 (6 bases). Trimming stripped 3 bases from V and 4 bases from J, with 25 bases between. Germline V lookup: CDR1 MNHNS, CDR2 SASEGT. This CDR3 spans 18 amino acids. In DNA, the CDR3 is TGTGCCAGCAGTGACTCGGGAGCAGGTAACTATCATCGGTACGAGCAGTACTTC. This sequence encodes CASSDSGAGNYHRYEQYF.

This chain connects TRBV7-3 to TRBJ2-3, with TRBD2 matching over 7 bases. The germline CDR1 and CDR2 sequences are SGHTA and FQGTGA. With V trimmed by 5 bases and J by 4 bases, 6 bases remained unmatched. CDR3 size: 14 residues. CDR3 region: CASSQAGRADTQYF. In nucleotides, the CDR3 is TGTGCCAGCAGCCAAGCGGGGAGGGCAGATACGCAGTATTTT.

This clonotype was counted at least ten times. This rearrangement joins TRBV3-1 to TRBJ2-5; D tentatively reads TRBD1 or TRBD2 (6 bases each). V lost 4 bases to trimming and J lost 5 bases, with 20 bases between them. The CDR3 runs 16 residues. The germline V gene encodes CDR1 LGHDT and CDR2 YNNKEL (reference sequence). The CDR3 region is CASSPSARGRLETQYF. Here the CDR3 DNA reads TGTGCCAGCAGCCCATCGGCCCGGGGGCGGCTCGAGACCCAGTACTTC.